The 4 T cell receptor beta chains below were found in one sample sequenced in a study of blood T cell repertoires in COVID-19. Sequencing was performed with immunoSEQ multiplex PCR; in TCRdb, only in-frame clones are kept and a portion is missing. The sample lists about 59,000 clones; around 79% were seen once. Sample: peripheral blood. Receptors originate from a woman in her 70s with acute or convalescent COVID-19.

There are many counts of this clone. The chain combines TRBV7-8 with TRBJ1-2; perhaps TRBD1 as D (6 bases). Looked up from germline, CDR1 is SGHVS and CDR2 is FQNEAQ. The V end was cut by 5 bases, the J end by 4 bases, with 23 bases between. The CDR3 spans 17 residues. The CDR3, as DNA: TGTGCCAGCAGCACTAGACACTACGGTGGACAGTTCTATGGCTACACCTTC. Its translation: CASSTRHYGGQFYGYTF.

The rearrangement joins TRBV11-2 to TRBJ2-7, with a tentative D call TRBD1 (5 bases). This CDR3 is built from 15 residues. The germline V and J ends were trimmed by 6 bases and 4 bases, with 19 bases remaining between them. Per germline, CDR1 SGHAT and CDR2 FQNNGV. The CDR3 nucleotides are TGTGCCAGCAGTCCCATGAGTGGGGCCGGTTACGAGCAGTACTTC. It specifies CASSPMSGAGYEQYF. The complete variable domain, with remaining parts taken from reference TRBV11-2 and TRBJ2-7, reads EAGVAQSPRYKIIEKRQSVAFWCNPISGHATLYWYQQILGQGPKLLIQFQNNGVVDDSQLPKDRFSAERLKGVDSTLKIQPAKLEDSAVYLCASSPMSGAGYEQYFGPGTRLTVT.

The chain couples TRBV2 to TRBJ2-5; 9 bases fit TRBD1. With 3 bases clipped from V and 4 bases from J, the junction kept 6 bases outside the gene matches. This CDR3 comprises 15 residues. The germline V gene encodes CDR1 SNHLY and CDR2 FYNNEI. CDR3 bases: TGTGCCAGCAGTGAGGGACAGGGTCGGGGAGAGACCCAGTACTTC. Translation: CASSEGQGRGETQYF.

The V gene is TRBV5-4, the J gene TRBJ1-2; a possible D gene is TRBD1 (5 bases). Germline-derived CDR1 and CDR2 are SGHNT and YYREEE (reference sequence). This CDR3 has 11 amino acids. V lost 5 bases to trimming and J lost 5 bases, with 7 bases between them. The CDR3, as DNA: TGTGCCAGCAGGGGGGGATATGGCTACACCTTC. Protein product: CASRGGYGYTF.